This TCR beta chain came from a study of OX40 agonist ivuxolimab in advanced cancers. The wider study: The dose-escalation cohort was about 80% male, with a mean age of around 60 years, ranging roughly 23 to 85.

The V end was cut by 2 bases, the J end by 1 base, with 6 bases between. The CDR3 has 13 amino acids. Germline V gene lookup returns CDR1 SGDLS and CDR2 YYNGEE. Study-wide findings and caveats: By week 6 at 0.1 to 3.0 mg/kg, blood CD4+ and CD8+ T cells had expanded clonally.

Sequencing used immunoSEQ multiplex PCR; TCRdb keeps in-frame clones, though not all of them. The sample contains about 68,000 clones, more than 70% of which appear only once. This clone was observed a handful of times. Its antigen is undetermined. The same CDR3 can be traced to other DNA sequences in this sample. The gene calls are TRBV9 and TRBJ1-1; D not resolved. The sample in question was CD4+ or CD8+ T cells sorted from blood, obtained in a trial of the OX40 agonist ivuxolimab. The TCR comes from an adult with an advanced solid tumor such as melanoma, head and neck, liver or kidney cancer. CDR3 in amino acids: CASSVTGNTEAFF. DNA of the CDR3: TGTGCCAGCAGCGTCACCGGGAACACTGAAGCTTTCTTT. The full variable domain, completed using reference TRBV9 and TRBJ1-1, is DSGVTQTPKHLITATGQRVTLRCSPRSGDLSVYWYQQSLDQGLQFLIQYYNGEERAKGNILERFSAQQFPDLHSELNLSSLELGDSALYFCASSVTGNTEAFFGQGTRLTVV.